The source of this TCR beta chain is a study of identical twins. Study-level findings and limits: Insertion counts were lower in abundant cord blood beta clonotypes, a trend that memory repertoires did not show.

The sample holds a few counts of this clonotype. What it binds is unknown. Carrying unique molecular identifiers, the cDNA also gained a universal primer site through template switching. MiXCR, run by TCRdb on the 5' RACE reads, gives a single entry per CDR3 protein. The top ten hold roughly 3% of the sample, which has a few hundred thousand distinct CDR3 sequences, 9.5% to 10% seen once. Germline V CDR1 and CDR2: ENHRY, SYGVKD. Trimming cost V 6 bases and J 2 bases; bases outside gene matches: 5. CDR3 length: 15 residues. These records were also assigned to another study, of yellow fever vaccine responses in identical twins.

This TCR derives from a woman aged 18-35 years in good health. The sample consisted of PBMCs. This chain connects TRBV10-3 to TRBJ2-3; 10 bases agree with TRBD2. As DNA, the CDR3 is TGTGCCATCAGCTTAGGACTAGCGGACACAGATACGCAGTATTTT. Residues: CAISLGLADTDTQYF.